This T cell receptor beta chain derives from a study of blood T cell repertoires in COVID-19. Trimming cost V 4 bases and J 6 bases, with 11 bases left between them. The germline V gene has CDR1 GTSNPN and CDR2 SVGIG (reference sequence). The CDR3 runs 12 residues. Clones were read by immunoSEQ multiplex PCR, and TCRdb kept only the in-frame ones, dropping some. The sample includes under 250,000 clones, about 83% seen only once; the top ten take about 5.4%. The specimen sequenced was peripheral blood. The clonotype originates from a woman of 80 years or more with COVID-19, enrolled during active disease. V and J are TRBV30 and TRBJ2-3; D is undetermined. The DNA of the CDR3 is TGTGCCTGGAAAAGTGACGGGGATACGCAGTATTTT. Translation gives CAWKSDGDTQYF.